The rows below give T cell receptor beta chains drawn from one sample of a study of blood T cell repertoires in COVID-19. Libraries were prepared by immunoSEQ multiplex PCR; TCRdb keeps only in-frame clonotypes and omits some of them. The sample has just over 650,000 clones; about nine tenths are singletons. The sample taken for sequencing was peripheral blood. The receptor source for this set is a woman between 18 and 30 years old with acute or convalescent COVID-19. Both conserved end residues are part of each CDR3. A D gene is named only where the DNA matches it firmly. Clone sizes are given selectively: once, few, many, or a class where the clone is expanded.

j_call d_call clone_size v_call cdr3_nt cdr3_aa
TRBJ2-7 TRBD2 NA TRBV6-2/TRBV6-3 TGTGCCAGCAGTTACCGGGGGGGCCTAGGCTACGAGCAGTACTTC CASSYRGGLGYEQYF
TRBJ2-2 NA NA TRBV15 TGTGCCACCAGCAGAGTTAGGGGAGGTACCGGGGAGCTGTTTTTT CATSRVRGGTGELFF
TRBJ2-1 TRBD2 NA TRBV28 TGTGCCAGCAGTTCCCCGACTAGCGGGGGCCCCAGCTCCTACAATGAGCAGTTCTTC CASSSPTSGGPSSYNEQFF
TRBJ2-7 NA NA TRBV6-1 TGTGCCAGCAGTGAGACAGGCGAGTATTACGAGCAGTACTTC CASSETGEYYEQYF
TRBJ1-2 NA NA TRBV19 TGTGCCAGTAGTATTAATGTGGCTCGGGATGGCTACACCTTC CASSINVARDGYTF
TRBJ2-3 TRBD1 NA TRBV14 TGTGCCAGCAGCCAAGTCAGGGACAGGGGAATTACAGATACGCAGTATTTT CASSQVRDRGITDTQYF
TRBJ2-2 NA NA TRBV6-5 TGTGCCATCAGAACAGGGTTCACCGGGGAGCTGTTTTTT CAIRTGFTGELFF
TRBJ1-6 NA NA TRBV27 TGTGCCAGCAGTTTCGGAGGTCGGCCCCTCCACTTT CASSFGGRPLHF
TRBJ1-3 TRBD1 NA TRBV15 TGTGCCACCAGCAGTGGACAGGGGCCTCTCTCTGGAAACACCATATATTTT CATSSGQGPLSGNTIYF
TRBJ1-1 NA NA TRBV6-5 TGTGCCAGCAGTTCCATGACAGTCATGAACACTGAAGCTTTCTTT CASSSMTVMNTEAFF
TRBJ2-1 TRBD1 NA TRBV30 TGTGCCTGGAGTACCCAAACAGGGGTTGAGCAGTTCTTC CAWSTQTGVEQFF
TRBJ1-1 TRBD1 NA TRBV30 TGTGCCTGGACCACGACAGGGGGCTGGGTAATAGGAGCTTTCTTT CAWTTTGGWVIGAFF
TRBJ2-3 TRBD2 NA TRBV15 TGTGCCACCAGCAGAGGGACTAGTGGAGATACGCAGTATTTT CATSRGTSGDTQYF
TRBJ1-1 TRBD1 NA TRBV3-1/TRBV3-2 TGTGCCAGCAGCCAAGACACCGGGACAGGACACACTAGCACTGAAGCTTTCTTT CASSQDTGTGHTSTEAFF
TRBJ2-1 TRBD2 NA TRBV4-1 TGCGCCAGCAGCCCCGAAGGGTTGCGGGGGACTTCCTACAATGAGCAGTTCTTC CASSPEGLRGTSYNEQFF
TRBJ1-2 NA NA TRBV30 TGTGCCTGGAGTAGGCAGGGAAATGGCTACACCTTC CAWSRQGNGYTF
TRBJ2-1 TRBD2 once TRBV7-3 TGTGCCAGCAGCTTGACTAGCGGGGGGTACAATGAGCAGTTCTTC CASSLTSGGYNEQFF
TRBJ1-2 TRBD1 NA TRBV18 TGTGCCAGCTCAGCCAACCGCCCACAGGGGACCGCCTATGGCTACACCTTC CASSANRPQGTAYGYTF
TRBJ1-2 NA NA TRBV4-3 TGCGCCAGCAGCCAAGATCGGGCAGGGCTCTATGGCTACACCTTC CASSQDRAGLYGYTF
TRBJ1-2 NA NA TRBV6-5 TGTGCCAGCACCCCAGGCGGACTTCGACGTGGCTACACCTTC CASTPGGLRRGYTF
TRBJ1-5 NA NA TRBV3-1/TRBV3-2 TGTGCCAGCAGTGCTAGGGACACTAGCAATCAGCCCCAGCATTTT CASSARDTSNQPQHF
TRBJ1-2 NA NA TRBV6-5 TGTGCCGCAAACCCGGGGGACTATGGCTACACCTTC CAANPGDYGYTF
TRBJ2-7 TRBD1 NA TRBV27 TGTGCCAGCTCACACGACAGGGCCCCGAGCTCCTACGAGCAGTACTTC CASSHDRAPSSYEQYF
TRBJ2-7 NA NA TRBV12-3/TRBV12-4 TGTGCCAGCAGTTCGAAGAGCGTCTACGAGCAGTACTTC CASSSKSVYEQYF
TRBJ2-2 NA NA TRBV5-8 TGTGCCAGCAGCCCCGGACAGCAGAACACCGGGGAGCTGTTTTTT CASSPGQQNTGELFF
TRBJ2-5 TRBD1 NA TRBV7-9 TGTGCCAGCAGCTTACCGACTTTACAGGGGCCCCAGTACTTC CASSLPTLQGPQYF
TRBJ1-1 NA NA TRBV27 TGTGCCAGCAGTCGCCTGGGGGGGTTCACTGAAGCTTTCTTT CASSRLGGFTEAFF
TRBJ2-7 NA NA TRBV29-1 TGCAGCGTTGGGACAGCCTACGAGCAGTACTTC CSVGTAYEQYF
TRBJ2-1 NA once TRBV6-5 TGTGCCAGCAGTTACTCCCCCAGCCGAGGCAATGAGCAGTTCTTC CASSYSPSRGNEQFF
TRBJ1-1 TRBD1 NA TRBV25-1 TGTGCCAGCAAAACGACAGGGGTGAACACTGAAGCTTTCTTT CASKTTGVNTEAFF
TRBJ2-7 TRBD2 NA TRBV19 TGTGCCAGTAGGGGACTAGCGGGGGATACCCCCTCCTACGAGCAGTACTTC CASRGLAGDTPSYEQYF